These 17 T cell receptor beta chains share one sample of origin, sequenced in a study of control samples from healthy donors and cancer patients. Sequenced by immunoSEQ multiplex PCR; TCRdb stores in-frame clones only, minus some. The table lists around 67,000 clones, roughly 87% of them singletons. The specimen was PBMCs. These receptors were obtained from a man between 60 and 70 years old with colorectal cancer.

The chain carries TRBV10-2 and TRBJ1-2; D unresolved. CDR1 and CDR2 from the germline V gene are WSHSY and SAAADI. The V gene lost 7 bases and the J gene lost 4 bases, with 22 bases spanning the gap. The CDR3 runs to 16 residues. CDR3 amino acids: CASTPTQRTLIYGYTF. The DNA for the CDR3 is TGCGCCAGCACCCCTACACAGCGTACCCTTATCTATGGCTACACCTTC.

The chain joins TRBV25-1 to TRBJ1-3; D not resolved. Between the trimmed V and J ends, which lost 11 bases and 7 bases, there was a span of 6 bases. In germline, CDR1 is MGHDK, CDR2 SYGVNS. This CDR3 is 9 amino acids long. As DNA, the CDR3 is TGTGCCGCAGAGAACACCATATATTTT. Its translation is CAAENTIYF.

V usage is TRBV12-5 and J usage is TRBJ1-2; D gene ambiguous. The germline V gene encodes CDR1 LGHNT and CDR2 FRNRAP. V was shortened by 5 bases and J by 7 bases, with 8 bases between the two germline ends. The CDR3 contains 11 residues. CDR3 coding DNA: TGTGCTAGTGGTCCTTCCCGTGGCTACACCTTC. Translating gives CASGPSRGYTF.

This chain links TRBV6-5 with TRBJ1-6; 8 bases are shared with TRBD1. This CDR3 is 15 amino acids long. Germline trimming cut 5 bases from V and 10 bases from J; bases unmatched to any gene: 10. The germline V gene has CDR1 MNHEY and CDR2 SVGAGI. The CDR3 sequence: CASSQMVDRESPLHF. The CDR3 DNA reads as TGTGCCAGCAGTCAGATGGTGGACAGGGAGTCACCCCTCCACTTT.

This clone was seen once. The rearrangement uses TRBV27 and TRBJ2-3, with D uncertain. V was pared by 3 bases and J by 6 bases, with 13 bases between. Germline CDR1 MNHEY, CDR2 SMNVEV (reference sequence). CDR3 length equals 14 residues. DNA for the CDR3: TGTGCCAGCAGTTTGGGTCACAAACGCGATACGCAGTATTTT. Its protein product is CASSLGHKRDTQYF.

Regarding this clone: Germline and junction disagree at one end, which may indicate a read error. The chain is built from TRBV4-1 and TRBJ2-2; a weak D match, TRBD2 (5 bases). The germline V gene encodes CDR1 MGHRA and CDR2 YSYEKL. The CDR3 is 15 residues long. The DNA for the CDR3 is TGCGCCAGCAGCCAAGACAGGTTCGAACACCGGGGAGCTGTTTTT. This encodes CASSQDRFEHRGAVF.

The chain combines TRBV19 with TRBJ2-3; D might be TRBD1 (6 bases). Per the germline V gene, CDR1 is LNHDA and CDR2 is SQIVND (reference sequence). V lost 5 bases and J lost 2, with 11 bases in between. The CDR3 extends over 14 amino acids. The CDR3 region has the DNA TGTGCCAGTAGTGGCAGGGGAGCCACAGATACGCAGTATTTT. Its translation: CASSGRGATDTQYF.

The chain links TRBV2 to TRBJ1-2, with a possible D match to TRBD1 (5 bases). The germline V gene encodes CDR1 SNHLY and CDR2 FYNNEI. The length of the CDR3 is 14 residues. V lost 8 bases and J lost 2, with 15 bases in between. The CDR3 DNA reads as TGTGCCAGCGCCAGGGACCGCACGAACTATGGCTACACCTTC. It specifies CASARDRTNYGYTF.

The chain joins TRBV4-3 to TRBJ1-1; no reliable D call. The germline V gene encodes CDR1 LGHNA and CDR2 YSLEER. Trimming removed 1 base from V and 3 bases from J, with 9 bases in between. The CDR3 consists of 14 residues. This chain's CDR3 is CASSQGVGDTEAFF. The CDR3 DNA sequence: TGCGCCAGCAGCCAAGGGGTCGGGGACACTGAAGCTTTCTTT.

This sequence joins TRBV7-9 and TRBJ1-2; TRBD1 agrees at 9 bases. Losses at the gene ends were 5 bases for V and 1 base for J; bases not matched to a gene: 5. This CDR3 region has 15 residues. Germline-derived CDR1 and CDR2 are SEHNR and FQNEAQ (reference sequence). CDR3 in DNA: TGTGCCAGCAGCCAGGGACAGGGAGGTAACTATGGCTACACCTTC. Protein sequence: CASSQGQGGNYGYTF.

This chain connects TRBV5-1 to TRBJ1-5; maybe TRBD1 (6 bases). There are 15 residues in the CDR3. From germline, CDR1 is SGHRS and CDR2 YFSETQ. V gave up 0 bases and J gave up 6 bases, with 13 bases separating them. The CDR3 nucleotides read TGCGCCAGCAGCTTGGACCAGGGGTATGGTCAGCCCCAGCATTTT. Protein product: CASSLDQGYGQPQHF.

The chain joins TRBV12-3 or TRBV12-4 to TRBJ2-7; D may be TRBD1 (5 bases). This CDR3 is 12 amino acids long. Between the trimmed V and J ends, which lost 5 bases and 6 bases, there was a span of 11 bases. Written as DNA, the CDR3 is TGTGCCAGCAGTCCAAAGGGGTTCGAGCAGTACTTC. This encodes CASSPKGFEQYF.

The chain links TRBV18 to TRBJ1-1; D gene ambiguous. Germline CDR1 and CDR2: KGHSH and LQKENI. V was trimmed by 5 bases and J by 1 base, leaving 14 bases between them. The CDR3 is made up of 15 amino acids. CDR3 sequence reads: CASSFPGSENTEAFF. The CDR3 DNA sequence: TGTGCCAGCTCATTTCCGGGATCGGAGAACACTGAAGCTTTCTTT. Full variable domain (remainder filled in from reference TRBV18 and TRBJ1-1): NAGVMQNPRHLVRRRGQEARLRCSPMKGHSHVYWYRQLPEEGLKFMVYLQKENIIDESGMPKERFSAEFPKEGPSILRIQQVVRGDSAAYFCASSFPGSENTEAFFGQGTRLTVV.

This clone was seen just once. The chain is built from TRBV27 and TRBJ2-1; 10 bases line up with TRBD2. J was trimmed by 5 bases and V by 6 bases; bases with no gene match: 7. The germline V gene encodes CDR1 MNHEY and CDR2 SMNVEV (reference sequence). The CDR3 is 15 residues long. CDR3 DNA: TGTGCCAGCAGCATCTCAGCGGGGGGGCACAATGAGCAGTTCTTC. Translated, it gives CASSISAGGHNEQFF.

The chain has TRBV6-5 and TRBJ2-5, with D maybe TRBD2 (6 bases). V lost 0 bases to trimming and J lost 2 bases, with 13 bases between them. Germline loops: CDR1 MNHEY, CDR2 SVGAGI. This CDR3 is built from 16 residues. CDR3 sequence (DNA): TGTGCCAGCAGTTACTCGGGCGCGGGGTCACAAGAGACCCAGTACTTC. Encoded protein: CASSYSGAGSQETQYF.

The J gene is TRBJ2-4, the V gene TRBV6-5; possibly TRBD1 for D (6 bases). Germline V CDR1 and CDR2: MNHEY, SVGAGI. V lost 8 bases, J lost 0 bases, and 14 bases lay in between. The CDR3 contains 15 residues. The CDR3, as DNA: TGTGCCAGCCACCGGTCAGGGGTAGCCAAAAACATTCAGTACTTC. Amino acid sequence: CASHRSGVAKNIQYF.

The J gene is TRBJ1-4, the V gene TRBV6-6; D perhaps matches TRBD1 (5 bases). CDR1 and CDR2 (germline): MNHNY, SVGAGI (reference sequence). This CDR3 comprises 15 residues. V was shortened by 2 bases and J by 8 bases, with 15 bases between the two germline ends. The CDR3 here is CASSYPQGAGEKLFF. In DNA, the CDR3 is TGTGCCAGCAGTTACCCCCAAGGGGCGGGGGAAAAACTGTTTTTT.